Reported below is one TCR beta chain. Its antigen is not identified. The data originate from a study of cytomegalovirus exposure and HLA in healthy donors. Notes on the study in general: The study carried out a later analysis of TCR beta sequences. It associated some 17,000 of them with specific HLA alleles at a false discovery rate of 0.05.

Vbeta (60) and Jbeta (13) primers were used in the PCR. The assay was immunoSEQ multiplex PCR, and TCRdb's table has in-frame clones only and misses some. The sample consists of around 190,000 clones, about four fifths of them appearing once. The length of the CDR3 is 15 residues. The V end lost 0 bases, the J end lost 0 bases, and 7 bases lay between the germline ends. Looked up from germline, CDR1 is SGHRS and CDR2 is YFSETQ. Sequenced: PBMCs. The chain has TRBV5-1 and TRBJ1-5; D is possibly TRBD1 (5 bases). This clonotype was obtained from a man aged 30 to 39 in good health and CMV-seropositive. In nucleotides, the CDR3 is TGCGCCAGCAGCTTGGGGGGCAATAGCAATCAGCCCCAGCATTTT. Its protein is CASSLGGNSNQPQHF. The whole variable domain, filled in from reference TRBV5-1 and TRBJ1-5, reads KAGVTQTPRYLIKTRGQQVTLSCSPISGHRSVSWYQQTPGQGLQFLFEYFSETQRNKGNFPGRFSGRQFSNSRSEMNVSTLELGDSALYLCASSLGGNSNQPQHFGDGTRLSIL.